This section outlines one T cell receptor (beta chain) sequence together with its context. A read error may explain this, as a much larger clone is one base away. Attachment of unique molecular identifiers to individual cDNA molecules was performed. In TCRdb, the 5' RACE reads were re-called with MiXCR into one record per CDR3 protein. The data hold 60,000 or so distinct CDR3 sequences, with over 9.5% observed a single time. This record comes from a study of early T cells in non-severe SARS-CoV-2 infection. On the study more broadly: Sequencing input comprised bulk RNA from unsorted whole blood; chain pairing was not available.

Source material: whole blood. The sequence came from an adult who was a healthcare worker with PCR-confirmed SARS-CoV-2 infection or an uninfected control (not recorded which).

For the CDR3, the DNA is TGTGCCAGCAGTTTTATAGGGACCTACGGGCAGTACTTC. This translates into CASSFIGTYGQYF. V is TRBV12-3 or TRBV12-4 and J is TRBJ2-7, with D tentatively TRBD1 or TRBD2 (5 bases each). This CDR3 is 13 amino acids long.